The 5 T cell receptor beta chains listed next were all sequenced from one sample in a study of cytomegalovirus exposure and HLA in healthy donors (dated by TCRdb to the late 2010s). Libraries came from the immunoSEQ multiplex PCR assay. For the multiplex PCR, a mixture combining 60 forward primers for TCR Vbeta segments and 13 reverse primers for TCR Jbeta segments was used. TCRdb stores this immuneACCESS table with in-frame sequences only. Part of the clones is absent; in the studies checked, under half of the shortfall reflects unresolved V genes, and no reason is known for the rest. Within this sample are about 110,000 clones, with around 80% of them counted one time only. The top ten clones comprise around 3.1% of the sample. Material for sequencing was PBMCs. These receptors were taken from a woman aged 40 to 50 in good health and CMV-seronegative.

The CDR3 protein is CASSEVPGSYEQYF. The CDR3 DNA reads TGTGCCAGCAGTGAAGTCCCGGGGTCCTACGAGCAGTACTTC. This rearrangement joins TRBV6-1 to TRBJ2-7, with D perhaps matching TRBD2 (5 bases). The length of the CDR3 is 14 residues. V dropped 1 base and J dropped 1 base, with 8 bases sitting between them. Germline CDR1 and CDR2: MNHNS and SASEGT.

J is TRBJ2-7 and V is TRBV27; 12 nucleotides agree with TRBD2. CDR3 length equals 15 residues. Germline assignment: CDR1 MNHEY and CDR2 SMNVEV (reference sequence). V dropped 2 bases and J dropped 1; count of bases not matched to a gene: 0. The DNA of the CDR3 is TGTGCCAGCAGTTTAACTAGCGGGGGGTCCTACGAGCAGTACTTC. Translation gives CASSLTSGGSYEQYF.

The rearrangement links TRBV27 to TRBJ1-6; 12 nucleotides align to TRBD1. Unmatched junction bases numbered 10, after V lost 4 bases and J lost 0 bases. Germline CDR1 reads MNHEY; CDR2 reads SMNVEV (reference sequence). This CDR3 is built from 20 residues. The CDR3: CASSSRDRGLNLSYNSPLHF. CDR3 coding DNA: TGTGCCAGCAGTTCCCGGGACAGGGGGCTAAATCTCTCCTATAATTCACCCCTCCACTTT.

CDR3 protein: CASSLYPPGQSYNSPLHF. The CDR3 DNA sequence: TGTGCCAGCAGCTTATATCCCCCCGGACAGAGTTATAATTCACCCCTCCACTTT. The chain has TRBV5-6 and TRBJ1-6; perhaps TRBD1 as D (6 bases). The CDR3 sequence is 18 residues long. Per germline, CDR1 SGHDT and CDR2 YYEEEE. Trimming removed 2 bases at V and 4 bases at J, with 19 bases between.

A single count supports this clone. The V and J genes are TRBV19 and TRBJ1-4; 9 bases match TRBD1. V shed 4 bases and J 0 bases; nucleotides not matched to a gene: 6. This CDR3 region has 17 residues. Germline CDR1 reads LNHDA; CDR2 reads SQIVND (reference sequence). The CDR3 DNA reads TGTGCCAGTAGTAGGCGGGACAGGGCTGCAACTAATGAAAAACTGTTTTTT. It codes for CASSRRDRAATNEKLFF.